Below, 18 T cell receptor beta chains from the same sample are listed, as sequenced in a study of blood T cell repertoires in COVID-19. Libraries were prepared by immunoSEQ multiplex PCR; TCRdb keeps only in-frame clonotypes and omits some of them. The sample consists of hundreds of thousands of clones, around 91% of them appearing once. Sequenced sample: peripheral blood. Receptors were obtained from a woman younger than 35 who had recovered from COVID-19.

J is TRBJ2-3 and V is TRBV7-9; possibly TRBD2 for D (6 bases). Trimming took 4 bases from V and 3 from J, leaving 23 bases between them. In germline, CDR1 is SEHNR, CDR2 FQNEAQ (reference sequence). The CDR3 runs to 18 residues. CDR3: CASSSLAPRTGSTDTQYF. The DNA of the CDR3 is TGTGCCAGCAGCTCTCTAGCGCCCCGGACGGGTTCGACAGATACGCAGTATTTT.

The chain combines TRBV7-8 with TRBJ1-1, with 7 positions matching TRBD1. The trim removed 4 bases at V and 1 base at J, leaving 9 bases unmatched. The CDR3 loop spans 16 amino acids. Looked up from germline, CDR1 is SGHVS and CDR2 is FQNEAQ. The CDR3 here is CASSSLDRVENTEAFF. The CDR3 DNA sequence: TGTGCCAGCAGCTCACTTGACAGGGTCGAGAACACTGAAGCTTTCTTT.

The chain has TRBV27 and TRBJ1-2; D not resolved. Germline lookup yields CDR1 MNHEY and CDR2 SMNVEV (reference sequence). The CDR3 sequence is 13 residues long. V shed 6 bases and J shed 0 bases, with 8 bases lying between them. The CDR3 is CASRVTANYGYTF. The CDR3 DNA is TGTGCCAGCAGGGTTACAGCTAACTATGGCTACACCTTC.

This chain links TRBV5-5 with TRBJ2-2; weak D call: TRBD1 (6 bases). CDR1 is SGHKS, CDR2 YYEKEE, per germline (reference sequence). The CDR3 has 15 amino acids. V was cut by 4 bases and J by 6 bases, with 16 bases left in between. The CDR3 loop reads CASSGTPTEPGELFF. CDR3 nucleotide sequence: TGTGCCAGCAGCGGGACACCGACTGAACCCGGGGAGCTGTTTTTT.

The gene calls are TRBV7-9 and TRBJ2-1; weak D call: TRBD2 (6 bases). Germline lookup yields CDR1 SEHNR and CDR2 FQNEAQ (reference sequence). V was clipped by 0 bases and J by 10 bases, with 13 bases between them. The CDR3 consists of 14 residues. The CDR3 loop is CASSLAPRAGEQFF. The DNA for the CDR3 is TGTGCCAGCAGCTTAGCGCCTAGGGCGGGGGAGCAGTTCTTC.

The CDR3 spells CASSQGYRPLSPLHF. The CDR3 coding sequence is TGCGCCAGCAGCCAAGGGTACAGGCCTCTTTCACCCCTCCACTTT. The chain is built from TRBV4-3 and TRBJ1-6; possible D gene TRBD1, 5 bases. Germline CDR1 and CDR2: LGHNA and YSLEER. V lost 1 base to trimming and J lost 9 bases, with 13 bases between them. CDR3 size: 15 residues.

The chain couples TRBV3-1 (or the pseudogene TRBV3-2) to TRBJ2-3, with a tentative D call TRBD1 (5 bases). The CDR3 covers 16 residues. CDR1 and CDR2 (germline): LGHDT, YNNKEL (reference sequence). V lost 2 bases, J lost 1 base, and 13 bases lay in between. The CDR3 sequence: CASSQTQGAGTDTQYF. The CDR3, as DNA: TGTGCCAGCAGCCAAACCCAGGGTGCGGGCACAGATACGCAGTATTTT.

The chain is built from TRBV6-1 and TRBJ2-7; D might be TRBD1 (5 bases). The CDR3 is made up of 14 amino acids. Trimming left V 1 base short and J 2 bases short, with 9 bases between. Per germline, CDR1 MNHNS and CDR2 SASEGT. DNA for the CDR3: TGTGCCAGCAGTGAAGGGGGCAGTACCTACGAGCAGTACGTC. This translates into CASSEGGSTYEQYV.

This chain connects TRBV10-3 to TRBJ2-7; 9 bases match TRBD2. CDR1 is ENHRY, CDR2 SYGVKD, per germline. V lost 0 bases, J lost 2 bases, and 11 bases stayed unmatched. There are 18 residues in the CDR3. Here the CDR3 DNA reads TGTGCCATCAGTGAGTCAGGGGTTAGCGGGAGTATCCCCTACGAGCAGTACGTC. Translation: CAISESGVSGSIPYEQYV.

The chain links TRBV9 to TRBJ2-1, with 14 nucleotides matching TRBD2. Germline CDR1 and CDR2: SGDLS and YYNGEE. Germline trimming cut 8 bases from V and 0 bases from J; bases unmatched to any gene: 4. The CDR3 extends over 16 amino acids. CDR3 residues: CASGTSGSNSYNEQFF. The CDR3 nucleotides are TGTGCCAGTGGGACTAGCGGGAGTAACTCCTACAATGAGCAGTTCTTC.

The CDR3 is CASSFGSGWSNQPQHF. As DNA, the CDR3 is TGTGCCAGCAGCTTCGGGTCTGGGTGGAGCAATCAGCCCCAGCATTTT. The gene calls are TRBV5-8 and TRBJ1-5; D call uncertain. Trimming left V 2 bases short and J 1 base short, with 13 bases between. CDR1 is SGHTS and CDR2 is YDEGEE in the germline V gene. The CDR3 runs 16 residues.

The sample holds a few counts of this clone. The chain has TRBV10-2 and TRBJ1-6; 9 bases agree with TRBD1. V lost 2 bases, J lost 9 bases, and 14 bases stayed unmatched. The germline V gene encodes CDR1 WSHSY and CDR2 SAAADI. This CDR3 comprises 18 residues. The CDR3 protein is CASSELGQGRGEGSPLHF. CDR3 in DNA: TGCGCCAGCAGTGAGCTAGGACAGGGGAGAGGGGAGGGTTCACCCCTCCACTTT.

The gene calls are TRBV28 and TRBJ1-4; tentative D call: TRBD1 (6 bases). V was cut by 5 bases and J by 7 bases, with 20 bases left in between. The germline V gene has CDR1 MDHEN and CDR2 SYDVKM. There are 16 residues in the CDR3. This chain's CDR3 is CASSINRVLGGEKLFF. The CDR3 nucleotides are TGTGCCAGCAGTATCAACAGGGTTCTAGGGGGTGAAAAACTGTTTTTT.

The J gene is TRBJ2-2, the V gene TRBV18; D is perhaps TRBD1 (5 bases). The V and J ends lost 3 bases and 0 bases respectively, with 17 bases between them. Germline V gene lookup returns CDR1 KGHSH and CDR2 LQKENI. The CDR3 runs 18 residues. CDR3 nucleotides: TGTGCCAGCTCACCGATTGCGGCAGGGCGCGCGAACACCGGGGAGCTGTTTTTT. Amino acids: CASSPIAAGRANTGELFF.

V gene TRBV4-3 combines with J gene TRBJ1-3, with D tentatively TRBD1 (5 bases). V dropped 1 base and J dropped 0 bases, with 10 bases sitting between them. The CDR3 is made up of 16 amino acids. Germline CDR1 LGHNA, CDR2 YSLEER. The CDR3 bases are TGCGCCAGCAGCCAAGTTCACAGGATCTCTGGAAACACCATATATTTT. It codes for CASSQVHRISGNTIYF.

The chain couples TRBV5-1 to TRBJ1-2; TRBD1 is a possible D gene (5 bases). Per germline, CDR1 SGHRS and CDR2 YFSETQ. Deletions cut 4 bases from V and 6 bases from J, with 16 bases between. This CDR3 contains 14 residues. CDR3 nucleotides: TGCGCCAGCAGCACCTCCCCTGGGGCGGATGGCTACACCTTC. It codes for CASSTSPGADGYTF.

The chain links TRBV11-3 to TRBJ2-3; D unresolved. V was trimmed by 2 bases and J by 4 bases, leaving 13 bases between them. CDR1 and CDR2 from the germline V gene are SGHNT and YENEEA. This CDR3 has 15 residues. CDR3 nucleotide sequence: TGTGCCAGCAGCTTATCTTCGGCAGGTGCAGATACGCAGTATTTT. It specifies CASSLSSAGADTQYF.

The chain links TRBV15 to TRBJ1-2; 9 bases map to TRBD1. Germline V gene lookup returns CDR1 LNHNV and CDR2 YYDKDF (reference sequence). V dropped 5 bases and J dropped 4; count of bases not matched to a gene: 2. The CDR3 contains 13 residues. The DNA for the CDR3 is TGTGCCACCAGCGGGGACAGGGCCTATGGCTACACCTTC. It encodes CATSGDRAYGYTF.